The present T cell receptor beta chain was sequenced within a study of shared clonotypes between healthy human individuals. Only CD45RO-negative cells positively selected for CCR7 counted as naive CD8 cells, so terminally differentiated effector memory CD45RA+ cells were excluded. Recent acute infections and vaccinations were absent in the healthy HIV-negative adult donors. Libraries were prepared by immunoSEQ multiplex PCR; TCRdb keeps only in-frame clonotypes and omits some of them. The table includes some 2 million clones, around 96% detected once. Notes on the study in general: Only blood was sampled; tissue repertoires likely differ. Rarefaction indicated that sorted-subset sequencing remained incomplete although depth was large.

To note about this clone: No antigen is known for it.

The CDR3 loop spans 16 amino acids. CDR1 is SGDLS, CDR2 YYNGEE, per germline. After removal of 4 bases from V and 2 bases from J, the junction contained 7 bases not matched to a gene. The sequenced sample consisted of naive CD8+ T cells sorted from blood. The gene calls are TRBV9 and TRBJ2-1, with 9 nucleotides matching TRBD1. The TCR sequence derives from a man younger than 35 in good health. The CDR3 reads CASSSTGGIAYNEQFF. The DNA for the CDR3 is TGTGCCAGCAGCTCCACAGGGGGCATAGCCTACAATGAGCAGTTCTTC.